This T cell receptor (beta chain) emerged from a study of T cells in Graves' hyperthyroidism and ophthalmopathy. Not enrolled were patients with uncontrolled infection, other autoimmune disease, pregnancy or lactation. PBMCs stemmed from 8.5 to 10 ml fresh peripheral blood. The source material, RNA transcripts, was used to amplify TCR beta CDR3 regions. TCR CDR3 underwent first-round RT-PCR with the HTBI primer set. One entry per CDR3 protein, called by TCRdb with MiXCR from the multiplex PCR reads. The sample consists of over 400,000 distinct CDR3 sequences, about 20% of them appearing once. Germline V gene sequence: CDR1 MNHNS, CDR2 SASEGT. The CDR3 spans 12 residues. Trimming took 8 bases from V and 6 from J, leaving 12 bases between them. This clonotype was counted between two and nine times.

The sample comprised blood. The TCR originated in a woman between 65 and 79 years old with Graves' ophthalmopathy. This chain connects TRBV6-1 to TRBJ2-3; D call uncertain. CDR3 bases: TGTGCCAGCGGCACTATGTTGGATACGCAGTATTTT. It translates to CASGTMLDTQYF.